These T cell receptor beta chains were read from a single sample in a study of blood T cell repertoires in COVID-19. Only in-frame clones appear in the TCRdb table, and some are missing; sequencing was by immunoSEQ multiplex PCR. The sample yields around 400,000 clones, about 87% seen once. The sequenced sample consisted of peripheral blood. All receptors come from an older woman with COVID-19, enrolled during active disease. Both conserved end residues are trimmed from each CDR3. The order of the fields is V gene, D gene, CDR3 protein. D genes are given only for firm matches.

V: TRBV6-6
D: -
CDR3: ASSHPVPNYNYGYT

V: TRBV28
D: TRBD2
CDR3: ASSPPGGRGVYEQY

V: TRBV27
D: -
CDR3: ASSQHESKNRLRGGFTEAF

V: TRBV15
D: -
CDR3: ATSRGGGSYGYT

V: TRBV7-8
D: TRBD1
CDR3: ASSLDRGRTDTQY

V: TRBV5-4
D: -
CDR3: ASSGATENYGYT

V: TRBV5-6
D: TRBD2
CDR3: ASSPGTSGGALRTQY

V: TRBV5-1
D: TRBD2
CDR3: ASSRGLGGETQY

V: TRBV6-5
D: -
CDR3: ASSYGWGLAQETQY

V: TRBV5-1
D: TRBD2
CDR3: ASSPRGLADHQY

V: TRBV2
D: -
CDR3: ASSVVRIGEQY

V: TRBV6-5
D: TRBD1
CDR3: ASTTRTGGYNEQF